These T cell receptor beta chains were read from a single sample in a study of CD8 T cells in ankylosing spondylitis. In TCRdb, the 5' RACE reads were re-called with MiXCR into one record per CDR3 protein. The repertoire holds about 160,000 distinct CDR3 sequences, with 44% as singletons. Sequencing was carried out using synovial fluid, either unsorted or a sorted T cell fraction (not recorded which). These receptors all stem from a male donor with ankylosing spondylitis. The CDR3 runs from the conserved cysteine through the conserved F or W. A D gene is named only where the DNA matches it firmly.

d_gene,j_gene,v_gene,CDR3aa
TRBD1,TRBJ1-2,TRBV15,CATRNHSTGFYYGYTF
.,TRBJ2-6,TRBV7-9,CASSLSVQSSGANVLTF
.,TRBJ1-2,TRBV6-1,CASRPGAQYGYTF
.,TRBJ1-4,TRBV5-6,CASSDRDTLWEKLFF
.,TRBJ2-1,TRBV7-9,CASSLGFREQFF
.,TRBJ2-1,TRBV7-8,CASSLAGSGHPEQFF
TRBD1,TRBJ2-7,TRBV29-1,CSVEGDSSYEQYF
TRBD1,TRBJ1-2,TRBV29-1,CSVAGTGEGYTF
.,TRBJ1-1,TRBV28,CASSPVKGTFLAFF
.,TRBJ1-3,TRBV27,CASSSGQFSGNTIYF
.,TRBJ2-1,TRBV12-3/TRBV12-4,CASSIWGGSYNEQFF
.,TRBJ2-2,TRBV7-9,CASFRSGTGELFF
TRBD2,TRBJ2-7,TRBV9,CASSVDALAGGSYEQYF
TRBD2,TRBJ2-3,TRBV2,CASRMTSGSTDTQYF
TRBD1,TRBJ1-4,TRBV28,CASSTDRGPGTNEKLFF
.,TRBJ2-3,TRBV12-3/TRBV12-4,CASITSRREDTQYF
.,TRBJ1-1,TRBV5-1,CASSLGQMNTEAFF
TRBD1,TRBJ1-2,TRBV5-5,CASSLEWTGYYGYTF
.,TRBJ2-6,TRBV28,CASSLLVGAGANVLTF
TRBD2,TRBJ2-7,TRBV7-8,CASSHTSGDSYEQYF
.,TRBJ1-1,TRBV7-2,CASSFGGKNTEAFF
.,TRBJ1-2,TRBV9,CASSVDSAYGYTF
.,TRBJ2-6,TRBV11-3,CASSLAGGSGANVLTF